The rows below give T cell receptor beta chains drawn from one sample of a study of T-cell reconstitution after alpha-beta-depleted transplantation in children. TCRdb re-called the PCR reads with MiXCR, one entry per CDR3 protein. The sample yields around 400,000 distinct CDR3 sequences, about 20% seen once. Sequencing used PBMCs from the stem cell graft donor, obtained from the stem cell graft. Receptor source: a human donor who donated a stem cell graft to a child with acute myeloid leukemia. CDR3s include the opening cysteine and the closing phenylalanine or tryptophan. Each record gives: CDR3 length, D gene, clone size, V gene, J gene, CDR3 protein, CDR3 DNA. D genes are given only for firm matches. Some rows have no size entry. The others give once, few or many, or a class for an expanded clone.

11,TRBD1,few,TRBV24-1,TRBJ1-1,CATRDRGEAFF,TGTGCCACCAGAGACAGGGGAGAAGCTTTCTTT
14,-,many,TRBV29-1,TRBJ2-1,CSVESPDSYNEQFF,TGCAGCGTAGAATCTCCGGACTCCTACAATGAGCAGTTCTTC
15,-,once,TRBV18,TRBJ2-7,CASSPMGRDAYEQYF,TGTGCCAGCTCACCTATGGGCAGGGATGCCTACGAGCAGTACTTC
15,TRBD1,few,TRBV12-3/TRBV12-4,TRBJ1-6,CASRSTGTGPLALHF,TGTGCCAGCAGATCAACCGGGACAGGGCCCTTAGCCCTCCACTTT
19,-,few,TRBV20-1,TRBJ2-6,CSARRPPEQGGFGANVLTF,TGCAGTGCTAGACGTCCCCCGGAGCAGGGGGGATTTGGGGCCAACGTCCTGACTTTC
14,-,-,TRBV12-3/TRBV12-4,TRBJ2-1,CASSFASAYNEQFF,TGTGCCAGCAGTTTTGCTAGCGCCTACAATGAGCAGTTCTTC
14,-,-,TRBV12-3/TRBV12-4,TRBJ1-1,CASSTTGKNTEAFF,TGTGCCAGCAGTACCACAGGGAAGAACACTGAAGCTTTCTTT
13,TRBD1,-,TRBV18,TRBJ1-2,CASSTGQGAGYTF,TGTGCCAGCTCAACCGGACAGGGGGCTGGCTACACCTTC
13,TRBD1,many,TRBV29-1,TRBJ1-2,CSVEIDRGRGYTF,TGCAGCGTTGAAATAGACAGGGGGCGAGGCTACACCTTC
13,-,few,TRBV25-1,TRBJ1-5,CASSEAGQAPQHF,TGTGCCAGCAGTGAGGCGGGGCAGGCGCCCCAGCATTTT
15,-,-,TRBV7-2,TRBJ2-1,CASSLGLGGDNGQFF,TGTGCCAGCAGCTTAGGTTTGGGGGGAGACAATGGGCAGTTCTTC
14,-,few,TRBV24-1,TRBJ1-5,CATSQGRGNQPQHF,TGTGCCACCAGTCAGGGGAGGGGCAATCAGCCCCAGCATTTT
18,TRBD2,few,TRBV6-5,TRBJ2-7,CASRKTSGRASIASEQYF,TGTGCCAGCAGAAAAACTAGCGGGAGGGCCAGCATCGCATCCGAGCAGTACTTC
17,TRBD2,few,TRBV7-3,TRBJ2-1,CASSLMGAGGGYNEQFF,TGTGCCAGCAGCTTAATGGGGGCGGGAGGGGGGTACAATGAGCAGTTCTTC
16,TRBD2,many,TRBV4-2,TRBJ2-7,CASSQVWSGRAHEQYF,TGTGCCAGCAGCCAAGTGTGGAGCGGGAGGGCCCACGAGCAGTACTTC
13,TRBD1,many,TRBV29-1,TRBJ2-5,CSVEGGYRETQYF,TGCAGCGTCGAAGGGGGCTATCGAGAGACCCAGTACTTC
16,TRBD2,-,TRBV11-2,TRBJ2-3,CASSLGLAGAFNPQYF,TGTGCCAGCAGCTTAGGACTAGCGGGAGCGTTCAACCCGCAGTATTTT
15,-,-,TRBV5-5,TRBJ1-5,CASSPDPGSNQPQHF,TGTGCCAGCAGCCCAGACCCCGGCAGCAATCAGCCCCAGCATTTT
15,-,-,TRBV12-3/TRBV12-4,TRBJ2-5,CASSLVVGVRETQYF,TGTGCCAGCAGTTTAGTAGTTGGGGTTCGGGAGACCCAGTACTTC
16,-,-,TRBV5-1,TRBJ1-2,CASRGKGLGTNYGYTF,TGCGCCAGCAGAGGAAAGGGGCTGGGAACTAACTATGGCTACACCTTC
12,-,-,TRBV28,TRBJ1-2,CASSSSGYGYTF,TGTGCCAGCAGTTCATCAGGCTATGGCTACACCTTC
11,-,-,TRBV28,TRBJ1-1,CASSFPTGAFF,TGTGCCAGCAGTTTCCCCACAGGAGCTTTCTTT
14,-,many,TRBV20-1,TRBJ2-7,CSARGPGDPYEQYF,TGCAGTGCTAGGGGTCCCGGGGATCCTTACGAGCAGTACTTC
13,-,-,TRBV7-2,TRBJ2-5,CASSLALAETQYF,TGTGCCAGCAGCTTAGCGTTAGCGGAGACCCAGTACTTC